One and the same sample provided the 12 T cell receptor beta chains below, sequenced in a study of neurological immune-mediated disorders. Using its own MiXCR run on the 5' RACE reads, TCRdb lists one record per CDR3 protein. The table records about 57,000 distinct CDR3 sequences, roughly 12% of them present only once. The specimen sequenced was PBMCs. The receptors were sampled from a woman in her sixties with HTLV-1-associated myelopathy (HAM/TSP).

This clonotype was detected ten times or more. V is TRBV5-1 and J is TRBJ2-7; TRBD1 agrees at 8 bases. The V gene end was trimmed by 3 bases and the J gene end by 9 bases; junction bases not matched to a gene: 8. Germline V gene sequence: CDR1 SGHRS, CDR2 YFSETQ. The CDR3 is 13 residues long. The DNA of the CDR3 is TGCGCCAGCAGCTACTTACAGGGGGGATGGCAGTACTTC. Protein sequence: CASSYLQGGWQYF.

Ten or more counts support this clonotype. This sequence joins TRBV5-1 and TRBJ1-1; TRBD1 matches 9 bases. Trimming at V came to 4 bases and at J to 4 bases, leaving 11 bases not matched to a gene. CDR1 SGHRS and CDR2 YFSETQ come from the germline V gene. CDR3 length: 16 amino acids. Written as DNA, the CDR3 is TGCGCCAGCAGCCCTCGGACAGGGGAGGTGGGCACTGAAGCTTTCTTT. Translated: CASSPRTGEVGTEAFF.

This clonotype was seen repeatedly, ten times or more. CDR3 region: CASSYGGGSYNEQFF. In DNA form, the CDR3 reads TGTGCCAGCAGTTATGGCGGGGGCTCCTACAATGAGCAGTTCTTC. The genes are TRBV6-5 and TRBJ2-1, with 7 bases matching TRBD2. With 3 bases clipped from V and 0 bases from J, the junction kept 2 bases outside the gene matches. Germline CDR1 is MNHEY and CDR2 is SVGAGI. This CDR3 spans 15 amino acids.

This clonotype has ten or more counts. The CDR3 sequence: CASSQDSGLLHF. In nucleotides, the CDR3 is TGTGCCAGCAGCCAAGATTCGGGACTCCTCCACTTT. V is TRBV3-1 and J is TRBJ1-6; the D gene is possibly TRBD1 (5 bases). The CDR3 covers 12 residues. CDR1 and CDR2 from the germline V gene are LGHDT and YNNKEL (reference sequence). With 0 bases removed from V and 15 bases from J, the gap between germline ends came to 9 bases.

On this clonotype itself: This may stem from a read error, because a much larger clone lies one nucleotide away. The chain carries TRBV20-1 and TRBJ2-7; D may be TRBD2 (6 bases). This CDR3 contains 15 residues. Germline V CDR1 and CDR2: DFQATT, SNEGSKA (reference sequence). Trimming cost V 3 bases and J 2 bases, with 17 bases left between them. The CDR3 here is CSASETSSTPYEQYF. The CDR3 region has the DNA TGCAGTGCTAGTGAGACTAGTTCCACCCCCTACGAGCAGTACTTC.

This clonotype was counted at least ten times. The rearrangement uses TRBV10-3 and TRBJ1-3, with D possibly being TRBD1 (5 bases). Between the trimmed V and J ends, which lost 2 bases and 2 bases, there was a span of 10 bases. Germline loops: CDR1 ENHRY, CDR2 SYGVKD. CDR3 length equals 15 residues. The CDR3 loop is CAISEPGGTGNTIYF. Written as DNA, the CDR3 is TGTGCCATCAGTGAGCCGGGGGGGACTGGAAACACCATATATTTT.

Many counts were recorded for this clonotype. V and J are TRBV9 and TRBJ1-1; no definite D call. The germline gives CDR1 SGDLS, CDR2 YYNGEE. Trimming cost V 3 bases and J 2 bases, with 8 bases left between them. This CDR3 contains 13 residues. CDR3 nucleotide sequence: TGTGCCAGCAGCGCCAGCTACAACACTGAAGCTTTCTTT. Residues: CASSASYNTEAFF.

This clonotype was observed at least ten times. This sequence joins TRBV4-1 and TRBJ2-2; D is ambiguous. Germline V gives CDR1 MGHRA, CDR2 YSYEKL. Trimming shortened V by 0 bases and J by 0 bases, and 8 bases separated the two germline ends. The CDR3 runs 16 residues. The CDR3 reads CASSQEPPTNTGELFF. For the CDR3, the DNA is TGCGCCAGCAGCCAAGAACCCCCAACGAACACCGGGGAGCTGTTTTTT.

This clonotype was observed at least ten times. The chain uses TRBV11-2 and TRBJ2-5; D gene unclear. V gave up 0 bases and J gave up 8 bases, with 4 bases separating them. The CDR3 has 11 amino acids. Germline-derived CDR1 and CDR2 are SGHAT and FQNNGV. CDR3 DNA sequence: TGTGCCAGCAGCTTAGAGAATACCCAGTACTTC. Its translation is CASSLENTQYF.

This clonotype has at least ten counts. The chain is built from TRBV5-1 and TRBJ2-3, with 8 bases that match TRBD2. Germline V lookup: CDR1 SGHRS, CDR2 YFSETQ. After removal of 0 bases from V and 6 bases from J, the junction contained 6 bases not matched to a gene. CDR3 length: 15 residues. CDR3 sequence (DNA): TGCGCCAGCAGCTTGGGAAGCGGGAGTGGCGATACGCAGTATTTT. This gives the protein CASSLGSGSGDTQYF.

The table lists this clonotype with many counts. The rearrangement uses TRBV5-1 and TRBJ1-1; a possible D gene is TRBD1 (5 bases). Per germline, CDR1 SGHRS and CDR2 YFSETQ. CDR3 length equals 17 residues. The V and J ends lost 2 bases and 0 bases respectively, with 17 bases between them. CDR3: CASSFRQGAAVNTEAFF. The DNA of the CDR3 is TGCGCCAGCAGCTTTCGGCAGGGAGCGGCGGTGAACACTGAAGCTTTCTTT.

This clonotype was detected many times. The chain has TRBV10-3 and TRBJ2-7; 11 bases map to TRBD2. The CDR3 has 19 amino acids. With 9 bases clipped from V and 6 bases from J, the junction kept 25 bases outside the gene matches. In germline, CDR1 is ENHRY, CDR2 SYGVKD. The CDR3 loop reads CAIPVGLAEKRGIFGEQYF. In DNA form, the CDR3 reads TGTGCCATACCGGTGGGACTAGCGGAGAAACGAGGGATTTTTGGCGAGCAGTACTTC.